A single sample is the source of the 8 T cell receptor beta chains below, sequenced in a study of graft-versus-host responses after intestinal transplantation. These receptors have no identified antigens. Data came from immunoSEQ multiplex PCR; TCRdb stores just in-frame clones and leaves some out. The data contain about 120,000 clones, approximately 92% of them singletons. The source material was unstimulated CD4+ T cells sorted from spleen or lymph node cells, sampled before intestinal transplant. Source of these receptors: a human donor who received an intestinal transplant.

The chain recombines TRBV6-5 with TRBJ2-2, with 10 nucleotides matching TRBD2. The germline gives CDR1 MNHEY, CDR2 SVGAGI. The CDR3 spans 15 residues. Germline trimming cut 6 bases from V and 7 bases from J; bases unmatched to any gene: 8. The CDR3 spells CASSRKAGGHGELFF. CDR3 nucleotides: TGTGCCAGCAGCCGGAAAGCGGGAGGGCACGGGGAGCTGTTTTTT.

The chain has TRBV6-6 and TRBJ1-1; perhaps TRBD1 as D (5 bases). This CDR3 is built from 15 residues. Germline V gene sequence: CDR1 MNHNY, CDR2 SVGAGI (reference sequence). Trimming stripped 11 bases from V and 3 bases from J, with 22 bases between. DNA for the CDR3: TGTGCCGCGTTTGCCTCTGGGGCCAGGGACACTGAAGCTTTCTTT. Its protein product is CAAFASGARDTEAFF.

The V and J genes are TRBV2 and TRBJ2-1, with D unclear. The ends were cut back, 4 bases at V and 9 bases at J, with 10 bases in the middle. The CDR3 loop spans 12 amino acids. Germline V lookup: CDR1 SNHLY, CDR2 FYNNEI. The CDR3 bases are TGTGCCAGCAGTGTGCAAGGTAGTGAGCAGTTCTTC. Encoded protein: CASSVQGSEQFF.

V usage is TRBV5-1 and J usage is TRBJ2-1, with D hard to call. The V gene lost 4 bases and the J gene lost 6 bases, with 11 bases spanning the gap. The CDR3 has 13 amino acids. The germline V gene has CDR1 SGHRS and CDR2 YFSETQ. For the CDR3, the DNA is TGCGCCAGCAGCAATGACGGGCGCAATGAGCAGTTCTTC. This sequence encodes CASSNDGRNEQFF.

V gene TRBV10-3 combines with J gene TRBJ2-3; D gene uncertain. The CDR3 spans 11 residues. CDR1 and CDR2 from the germline V gene are ENHRY and SYGVKD. V was cut by 7 bases and J by 6 bases, with 8 bases left in between. The CDR3 loop is CAIMLTDTQYF. The DNA of the CDR3 is TGTGCCATCATGCTAACGGATACGCAGTATTTT.

For this clone: Its ends do not fully match the called genes, so a read error is possible. The V and J genes are TRBV7-7 and TRBJ2-5; 7 bases map to TRBD1. Germline CDR1 reads SSHAT; CDR2 reads FNYEAQ (reference sequence). This CDR3 contains 13 residues. CDR3 sequence: CASSPTGRETQYF. CDR3 DNA sequence: TGTGCTAGCAGCCCGACAGGGCGGGAGACCCAGTACTTC.

The genes are TRBV28 and TRBJ2-7, with a weak D call TRBD1 (6 bases). This CDR3 contains 15 residues. The V gene lost 6 bases and the J gene lost 3 bases, with 18 bases spanning the gap. The germline CDR1 and CDR2 sequences are MDHEN and SYDVKM. CDR3 protein: CASSPGDKGLYEQYF. DNA for the CDR3: TGTGCCAGCAGCCCCGGGGACAAGGGCCTCTACGAGCAGTACTTC.

The chain is built from TRBV6-6 and TRBJ2-7; 10 bases align to TRBD2. There are 15 residues in the CDR3. The V gene's germline CDR1 is MNHNY and CDR2 SVGAGI (reference sequence). J lost 1 base, V lost 6 bases, and 6 bases had no gene match. CDR3 sequence (DNA): TGTGCCAGCAGACCCTCTAGCGGGAGATCCTACGAGCAGTACTTC. This gives the protein CASRPSSGRSYEQYF.